This T cell receptor beta chain was identified in a study of cytomegalovirus exposure and HLA in healthy donors. Remarks on this clone: Its antigen remains unidentified.

The PCR was carried out with 60 Vbeta primers and 13 Jbeta primers. The method was immunoSEQ multiplex PCR; TCRdb's version includes in-frame clones alone and lacks a portion of them. This table holds around 150,000 clones, more than 60% found once. The study, taken as a whole, reports: Donors were assumed by presence/absence analyses to have roughly uniform sequencing depth.

This sequence originates from a man aged 18 to 35 in good health and CMV-seropositive. The sample taken for sequencing was PBMCs.

CDR3 loop: CASSAGTSGTYEQYF. The CDR3 region has the DNA TGTGCCAGCAGCGCGGGGACTAGCGGGACCTACGAGCAGTACTTC. V is TRBV9 and J is TRBJ2-7, with 13 bases fitting TRBD2. Losses at the gene ends were 3 bases for V and 2 bases for J; bases not matched to a gene: 2. The germline gives CDR1 SGDLS, CDR2 YYNGEE. The CDR3 is 15 residues long.